What follows is one T cell receptor beta chain and its context. Antigen unknown. The entry originates in a study of OX40 agonist ivuxolimab in advanced cancers. Study as a whole: The study gave patients intravenous ivuxolimab at 0.01 to 10 mg/kg every 2 weeks.

The study, taken as a whole, reports: Low normalized T-cell clonal expansion was additionally recorded for some nonresponders.

TCRdb keeps only in-frame clones here, not all; method: immunoSEQ multiplex PCR. The table shows 50,000 or so clones, with about nine tenths occurring only once. The sequences come from CD4+ or CD8+ T cells sorted from blood, collected in a trial of the OX40 agonist ivuxolimab. The receptor was derived from an adult with an advanced solid tumor such as melanoma, head and neck, liver or kidney cancer.

This chain's CDR3 is CASKRLAGSYEQYF. The CDR3 region has the DNA TGTGCCAGCAAAAGGCTAGCGGGGAGCTACGAGCAGTACTTC. This sequence joins TRBV6-6 and TRBJ2-7; 9 positions match TRBD2. CDR3 size: 14 residues. Germline V gives CDR1 MNHNY, CDR2 SVGAGI (reference sequence). The J segment lost 3 bases and the V segment lost 7 bases, leaving 7 bases of the junction unmatched.